The clone carrying this TCR beta chain was found many times. Its antigen remains unknown. This record belongs to a study of T cell repertoires in cytomegalovirus infection. On the study more broadly: Matching HLA type, along with CMV infection, was indicated by public TCR beta signatures.

The CDR3 loop spans 12 amino acids. V was shortened by 5 bases and J by 7 bases, with 11 bases between the two germline ends. Germline loops: CDR1 SGHTA, CDR2 FQGTGA. Findings of the study overall: Public TCR beta family frequency separated CMV-and-HLA carriers, including in an independent cohort.

TCRdb reprocessed the reads via MiXCR and lists one record per CDR3 protein. The table has 150,000 or so distinct CDR3 sequences, 5.5% to 7% seen once. The sequence derives from a human donor in good health (CMV status not recorded). Some clones in this sample may be carry-over from other donors' samples. The chain couples TRBV7-3 to TRBJ1-2; no reliable D call. The source material was PBMCs. The CDR3: CASSGLRSGYTF. The DNA of the CDR3 is TGTGCCAGCAGCGGCTTAAGAAGTGGCTACACCTTC.